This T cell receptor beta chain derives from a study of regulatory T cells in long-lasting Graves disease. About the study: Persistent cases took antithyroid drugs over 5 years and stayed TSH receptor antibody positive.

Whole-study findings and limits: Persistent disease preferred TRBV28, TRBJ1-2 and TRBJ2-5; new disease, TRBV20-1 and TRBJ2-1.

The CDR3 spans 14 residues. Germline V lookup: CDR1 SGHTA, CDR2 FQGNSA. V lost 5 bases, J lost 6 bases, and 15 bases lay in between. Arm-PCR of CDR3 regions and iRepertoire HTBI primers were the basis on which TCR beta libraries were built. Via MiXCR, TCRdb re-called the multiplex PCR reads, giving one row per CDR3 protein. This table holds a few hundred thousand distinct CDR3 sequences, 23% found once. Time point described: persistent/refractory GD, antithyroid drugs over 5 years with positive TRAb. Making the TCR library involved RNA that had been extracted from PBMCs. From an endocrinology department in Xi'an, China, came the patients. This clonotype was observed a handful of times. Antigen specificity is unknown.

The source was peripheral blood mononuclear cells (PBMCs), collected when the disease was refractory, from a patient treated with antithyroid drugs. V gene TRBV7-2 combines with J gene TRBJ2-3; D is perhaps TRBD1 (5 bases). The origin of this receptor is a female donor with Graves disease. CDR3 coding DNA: TGTGCCAGCAGCATAGGGGTTTCCAGGGATACGCAGTATTTT. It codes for CASSIGVSRDTQYF.